This T cell receptor (beta chain) was profiled in a study of cytomegalovirus exposure and HLA in healthy donors. General study points: Later analysis suggested links between common viral pathogens and several top significant clusters. According to a later analysis, donors in an Asian-associated ancestry cluster reportedly had fewer N-insertions than the approximately 620-donor mean. It was fewer than 200 TCR beta chains that were listed as cytomegalovirus-associated. It is likely that the observed cluster of highly shared sequence variants was a sequencing artifact.

Primers: 60 Vbeta forward and 13 Jbeta reverse. The repertoire was sequenced with immunoSEQ multiplex PCR; TCRdb's copy has only in-frame clones and lacks some. The sample carries about 140,000 clones, approximately 78% recorded once. Germline V CDR1 and CDR2: SGDLS, YYNGEE. V lost 4 bases, J lost 2 bases, and 13 bases lay in between. The CDR3 consists of 15 residues. As to this clone: Its antigen is as yet unknown.

This receptor was taken from a man aged 18 to 35 in good health and CMV-seropositive. Specimen: PBMCs. The J gene is TRBJ1-3, the V gene TRBV9; D is uncertain. The CDR3 DNA sequence: TGTGCCAGCAGCCAGAGCCAGGATCCTGGAAACACCATATATTTT. Encoded protein: CASSQSQDPGNTIYF. The whole variable domain, filled in from reference TRBV9 and TRBJ1-3, reads DSGVTQTPKHLITATGQRVTLRCSPRSGDLSVYWYQQSLDQGLQFLIQYYNGEERAKGNILERFSAQQFPDLHSELNLSSLELGDSALYFCASSQSQDPGNTIYFGEGSWLTVV.